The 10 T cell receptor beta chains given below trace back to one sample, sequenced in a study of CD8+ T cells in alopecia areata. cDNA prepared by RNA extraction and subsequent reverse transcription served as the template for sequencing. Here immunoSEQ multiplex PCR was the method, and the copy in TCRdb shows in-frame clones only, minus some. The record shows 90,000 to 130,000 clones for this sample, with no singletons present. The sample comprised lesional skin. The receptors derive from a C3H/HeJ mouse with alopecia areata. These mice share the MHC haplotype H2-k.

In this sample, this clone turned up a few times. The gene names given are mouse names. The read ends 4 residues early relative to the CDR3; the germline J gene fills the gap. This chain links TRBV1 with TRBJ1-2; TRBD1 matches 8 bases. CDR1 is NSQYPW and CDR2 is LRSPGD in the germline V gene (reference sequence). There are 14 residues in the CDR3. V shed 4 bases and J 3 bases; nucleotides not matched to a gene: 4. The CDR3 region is CTCSVRGQDSDYTF. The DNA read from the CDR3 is TGCACCTGCAGTGTCAGGGGGCAGGACTCC.

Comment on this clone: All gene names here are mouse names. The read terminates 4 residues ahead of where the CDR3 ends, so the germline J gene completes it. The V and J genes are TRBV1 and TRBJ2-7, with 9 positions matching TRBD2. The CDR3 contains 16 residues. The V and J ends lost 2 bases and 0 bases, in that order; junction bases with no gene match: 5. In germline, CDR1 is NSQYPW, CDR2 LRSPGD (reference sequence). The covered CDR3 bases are TGCACCTGCAGTGCACAGACTGGGGGCAGCTCCTAT. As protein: CTCSAQTGGSSY. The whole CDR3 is CTCSAQTGGSSYEQYF.

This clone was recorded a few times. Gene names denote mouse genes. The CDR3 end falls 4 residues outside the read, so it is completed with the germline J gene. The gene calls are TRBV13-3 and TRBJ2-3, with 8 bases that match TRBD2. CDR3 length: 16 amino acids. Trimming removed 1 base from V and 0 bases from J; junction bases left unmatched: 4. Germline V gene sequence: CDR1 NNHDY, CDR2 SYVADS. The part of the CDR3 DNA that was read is TGTGCCAGCAGTGATAGGGGGGGCAGAAGTGCAGAA. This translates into CASSDRGGRSAE. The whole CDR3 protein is CASSDRGGRSAETLYF.

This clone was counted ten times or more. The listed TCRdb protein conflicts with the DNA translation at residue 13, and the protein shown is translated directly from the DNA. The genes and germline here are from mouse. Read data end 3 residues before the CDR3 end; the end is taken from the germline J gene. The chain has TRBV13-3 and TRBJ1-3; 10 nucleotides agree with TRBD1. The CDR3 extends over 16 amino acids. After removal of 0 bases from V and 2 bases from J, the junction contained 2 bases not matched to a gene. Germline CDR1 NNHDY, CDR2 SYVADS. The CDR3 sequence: CASSDVDRGTGNTLYF. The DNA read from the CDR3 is TGTGCCAGCAGTGATGTGGACAGGGGGACTGGAAATACG.

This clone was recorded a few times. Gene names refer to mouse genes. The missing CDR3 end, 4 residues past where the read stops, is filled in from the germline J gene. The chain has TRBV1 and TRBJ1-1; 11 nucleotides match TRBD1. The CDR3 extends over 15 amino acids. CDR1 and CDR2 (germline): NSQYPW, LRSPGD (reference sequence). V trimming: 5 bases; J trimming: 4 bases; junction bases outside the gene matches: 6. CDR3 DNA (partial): TGCACCTGCAGTCTCCGGGACAGGGGGAGCACA. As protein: CTCSLRDRGST. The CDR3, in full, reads CTCSLRDRGSTEVFF.

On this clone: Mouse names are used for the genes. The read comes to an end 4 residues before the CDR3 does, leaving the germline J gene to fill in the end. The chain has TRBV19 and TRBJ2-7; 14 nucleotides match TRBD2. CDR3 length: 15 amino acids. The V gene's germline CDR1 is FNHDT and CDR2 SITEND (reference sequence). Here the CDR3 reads CASSMRDWGGDEQYF. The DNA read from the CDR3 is TGTGCCAGCAGTATGAGGGACTGGGGGGGCGAT. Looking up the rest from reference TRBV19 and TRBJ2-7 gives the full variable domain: GGIITQTPKFLIGQEGQKLTLKCQQNFNHDTMYWYRQDSGKGLRLIYYSITENDLQKGDLSEGYDASREKKSSFSLTVTSAQKNEMAVFLCASSMRDWGGDEQYFGPGTRLTVL.

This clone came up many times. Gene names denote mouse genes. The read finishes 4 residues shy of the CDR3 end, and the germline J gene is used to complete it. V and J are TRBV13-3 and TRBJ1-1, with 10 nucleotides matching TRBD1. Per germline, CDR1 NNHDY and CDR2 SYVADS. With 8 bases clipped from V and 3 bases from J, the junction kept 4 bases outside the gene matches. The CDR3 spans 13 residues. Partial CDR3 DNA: TGTGCCAGTTGGGACAGGGGAGACACA. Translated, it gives CASWDRGDT. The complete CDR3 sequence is CASWDRGDTEVFF.

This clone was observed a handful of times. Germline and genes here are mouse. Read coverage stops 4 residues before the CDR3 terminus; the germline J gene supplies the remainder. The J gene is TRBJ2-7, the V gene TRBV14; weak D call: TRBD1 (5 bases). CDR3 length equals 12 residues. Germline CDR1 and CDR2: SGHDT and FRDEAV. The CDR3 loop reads CASSFEGYEQYF. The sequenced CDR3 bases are TGTGCCAGCAGTTTTGAGGGGTAT.

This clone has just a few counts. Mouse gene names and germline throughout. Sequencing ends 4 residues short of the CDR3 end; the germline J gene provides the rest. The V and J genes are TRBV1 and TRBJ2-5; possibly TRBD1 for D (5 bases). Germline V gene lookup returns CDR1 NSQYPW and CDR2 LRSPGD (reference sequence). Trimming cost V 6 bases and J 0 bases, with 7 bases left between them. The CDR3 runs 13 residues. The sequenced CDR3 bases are TGCACCTGCAGGACAGACAACCAAGAC. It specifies CTCRTDNQD. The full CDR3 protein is CTCRTDNQDTQYF.

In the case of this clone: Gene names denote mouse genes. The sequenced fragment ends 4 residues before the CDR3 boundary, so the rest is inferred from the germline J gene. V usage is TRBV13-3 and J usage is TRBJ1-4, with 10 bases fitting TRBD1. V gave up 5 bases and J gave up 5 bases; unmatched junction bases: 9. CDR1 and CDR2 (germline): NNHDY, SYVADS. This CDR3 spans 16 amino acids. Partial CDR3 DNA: TGTGCCAGCAGGGACATCCCGGGACAGGGGAACGAA. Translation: CASRDIPGQGNE. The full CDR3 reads CASRDIPGQGNERLFF.